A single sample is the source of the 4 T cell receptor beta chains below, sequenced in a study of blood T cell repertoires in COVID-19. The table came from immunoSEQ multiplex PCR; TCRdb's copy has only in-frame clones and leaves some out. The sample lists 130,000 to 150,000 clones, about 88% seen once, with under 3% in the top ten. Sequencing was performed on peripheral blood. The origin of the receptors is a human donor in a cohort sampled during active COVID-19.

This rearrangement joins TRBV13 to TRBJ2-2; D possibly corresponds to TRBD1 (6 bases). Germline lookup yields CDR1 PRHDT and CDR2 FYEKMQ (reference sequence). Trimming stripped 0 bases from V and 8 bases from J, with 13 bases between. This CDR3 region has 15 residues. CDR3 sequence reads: CASSLGQGAAGELFF. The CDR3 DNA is TGTGCCAGCAGCTTAGGACAGGGCGCGGCGGGGGAGCTGTTTTTT.

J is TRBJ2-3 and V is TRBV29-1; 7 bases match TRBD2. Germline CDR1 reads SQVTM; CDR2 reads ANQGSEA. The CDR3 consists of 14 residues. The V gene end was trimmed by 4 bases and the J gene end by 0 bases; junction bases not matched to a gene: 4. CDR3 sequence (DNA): TGCAGCGTTGGCGGGGGTCTTAGCACAGATACGCAGTATTTT. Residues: CSVGGGLSTDTQYF.

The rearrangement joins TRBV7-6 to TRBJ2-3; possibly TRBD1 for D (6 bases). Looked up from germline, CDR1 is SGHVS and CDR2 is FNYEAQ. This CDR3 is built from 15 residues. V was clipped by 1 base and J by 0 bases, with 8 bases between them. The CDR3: CASSLGRGSTDTQYF. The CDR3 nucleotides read TGTGCCAGCAGCTTAGGAAGGGGGAGCACAGATACGCAGTATTTT.

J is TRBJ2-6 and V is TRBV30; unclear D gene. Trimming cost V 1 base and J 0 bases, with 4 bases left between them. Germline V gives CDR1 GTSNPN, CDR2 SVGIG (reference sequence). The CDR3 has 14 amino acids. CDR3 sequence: CAWSGGSGANVLTF. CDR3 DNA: TGTGCCTGGAGTGGAGGCTCTGGGGCCAACGTCCTGACTTTC.